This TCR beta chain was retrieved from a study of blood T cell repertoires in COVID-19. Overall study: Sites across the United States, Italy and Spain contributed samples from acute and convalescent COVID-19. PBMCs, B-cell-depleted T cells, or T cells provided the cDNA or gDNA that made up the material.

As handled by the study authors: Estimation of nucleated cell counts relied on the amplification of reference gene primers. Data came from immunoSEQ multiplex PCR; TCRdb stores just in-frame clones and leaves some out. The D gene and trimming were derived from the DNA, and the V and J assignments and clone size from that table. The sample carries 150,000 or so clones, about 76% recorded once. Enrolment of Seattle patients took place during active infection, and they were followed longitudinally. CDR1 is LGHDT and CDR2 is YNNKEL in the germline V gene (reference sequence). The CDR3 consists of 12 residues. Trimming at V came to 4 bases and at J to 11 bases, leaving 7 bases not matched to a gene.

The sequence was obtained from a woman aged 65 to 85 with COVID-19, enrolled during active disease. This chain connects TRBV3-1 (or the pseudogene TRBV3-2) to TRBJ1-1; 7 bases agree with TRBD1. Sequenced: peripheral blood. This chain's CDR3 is CASSPTGDTAFF. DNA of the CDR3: TGTGCCAGCAGCCCTACAGGGGATACGGCTTTCTTT.